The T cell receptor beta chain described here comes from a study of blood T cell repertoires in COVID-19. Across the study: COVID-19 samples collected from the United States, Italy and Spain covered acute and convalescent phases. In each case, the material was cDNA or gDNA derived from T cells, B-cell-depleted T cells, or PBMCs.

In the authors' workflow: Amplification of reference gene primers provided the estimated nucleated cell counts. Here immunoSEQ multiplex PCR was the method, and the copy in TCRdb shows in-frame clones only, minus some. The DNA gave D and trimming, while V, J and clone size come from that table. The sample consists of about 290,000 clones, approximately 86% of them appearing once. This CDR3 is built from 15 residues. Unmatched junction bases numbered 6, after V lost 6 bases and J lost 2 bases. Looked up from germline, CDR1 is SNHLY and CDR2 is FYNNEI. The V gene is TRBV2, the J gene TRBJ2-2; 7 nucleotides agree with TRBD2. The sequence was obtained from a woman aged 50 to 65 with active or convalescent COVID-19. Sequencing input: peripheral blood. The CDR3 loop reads CASSSGTTNTGELFF. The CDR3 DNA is TGTGCCAGCAGCTCCGGGACTACAAACACCGGGGAGCTGTTTTTT.